Sequencing of this T cell receptor (beta chain) was carried out in a study of CD8+ T cells in alopecia areata. For the study at large: Treated individuals took tofacitinib by mouth, 5 to 10 mg twice daily. Tofacitinib dosing lasted 6 to 18 months, which was then followed by 6 months off drug. Points from the study as a whole: Only a single nonresponder existed, so baseline CD8+ expansion links stay unclear.

This clone was observed a few times. Its antigen is as yet unknown. Germline V CDR1 and CDR2: MNHEY, SMNVEV (reference sequence). The CDR3 is 13 residues long. V was shortened by 3 bases and J by 7 bases, with 11 bases between the two germline ends. Treatment noted: oral pan-JAK inhibitor, 5-10 mg twice daily. RNA extraction and reverse transcription yielded cDNA as sequencing template. Sequencing was performed with immunoSEQ multiplex PCR; in TCRdb, only in-frame clones are kept and a portion is missing. The profile shows 150,000 to 200,000 clones, around 49% of them singletons. The clonotype comes from a human donor with alopecia areata. The sample in question was CD8+ T cells sorted from blood, obtained at approximately week 52, from a patient treated with tofacitinib. The rearrangement links TRBV27 to TRBJ2-3; weak D call: TRBD1 (6 bases). Written as DNA, the CDR3 is TGTGCCAGCAGTTTGTCAGGGGCCCATACGCAGTATTTT. This sequence encodes CASSLSGAHTQYF.